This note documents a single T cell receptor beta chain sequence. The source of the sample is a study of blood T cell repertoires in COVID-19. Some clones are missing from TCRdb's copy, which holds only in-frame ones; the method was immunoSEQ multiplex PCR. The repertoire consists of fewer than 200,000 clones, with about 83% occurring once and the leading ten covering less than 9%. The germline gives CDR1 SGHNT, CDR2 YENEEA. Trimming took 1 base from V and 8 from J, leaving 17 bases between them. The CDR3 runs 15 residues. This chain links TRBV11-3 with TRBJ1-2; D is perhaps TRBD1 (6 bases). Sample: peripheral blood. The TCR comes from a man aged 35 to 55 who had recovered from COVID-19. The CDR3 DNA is TGTGCCAGCAGCTTAGGTCTCGGACAGCCCTGGGGCTACACCTTC. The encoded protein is CASSLGLGQPWGYTF.